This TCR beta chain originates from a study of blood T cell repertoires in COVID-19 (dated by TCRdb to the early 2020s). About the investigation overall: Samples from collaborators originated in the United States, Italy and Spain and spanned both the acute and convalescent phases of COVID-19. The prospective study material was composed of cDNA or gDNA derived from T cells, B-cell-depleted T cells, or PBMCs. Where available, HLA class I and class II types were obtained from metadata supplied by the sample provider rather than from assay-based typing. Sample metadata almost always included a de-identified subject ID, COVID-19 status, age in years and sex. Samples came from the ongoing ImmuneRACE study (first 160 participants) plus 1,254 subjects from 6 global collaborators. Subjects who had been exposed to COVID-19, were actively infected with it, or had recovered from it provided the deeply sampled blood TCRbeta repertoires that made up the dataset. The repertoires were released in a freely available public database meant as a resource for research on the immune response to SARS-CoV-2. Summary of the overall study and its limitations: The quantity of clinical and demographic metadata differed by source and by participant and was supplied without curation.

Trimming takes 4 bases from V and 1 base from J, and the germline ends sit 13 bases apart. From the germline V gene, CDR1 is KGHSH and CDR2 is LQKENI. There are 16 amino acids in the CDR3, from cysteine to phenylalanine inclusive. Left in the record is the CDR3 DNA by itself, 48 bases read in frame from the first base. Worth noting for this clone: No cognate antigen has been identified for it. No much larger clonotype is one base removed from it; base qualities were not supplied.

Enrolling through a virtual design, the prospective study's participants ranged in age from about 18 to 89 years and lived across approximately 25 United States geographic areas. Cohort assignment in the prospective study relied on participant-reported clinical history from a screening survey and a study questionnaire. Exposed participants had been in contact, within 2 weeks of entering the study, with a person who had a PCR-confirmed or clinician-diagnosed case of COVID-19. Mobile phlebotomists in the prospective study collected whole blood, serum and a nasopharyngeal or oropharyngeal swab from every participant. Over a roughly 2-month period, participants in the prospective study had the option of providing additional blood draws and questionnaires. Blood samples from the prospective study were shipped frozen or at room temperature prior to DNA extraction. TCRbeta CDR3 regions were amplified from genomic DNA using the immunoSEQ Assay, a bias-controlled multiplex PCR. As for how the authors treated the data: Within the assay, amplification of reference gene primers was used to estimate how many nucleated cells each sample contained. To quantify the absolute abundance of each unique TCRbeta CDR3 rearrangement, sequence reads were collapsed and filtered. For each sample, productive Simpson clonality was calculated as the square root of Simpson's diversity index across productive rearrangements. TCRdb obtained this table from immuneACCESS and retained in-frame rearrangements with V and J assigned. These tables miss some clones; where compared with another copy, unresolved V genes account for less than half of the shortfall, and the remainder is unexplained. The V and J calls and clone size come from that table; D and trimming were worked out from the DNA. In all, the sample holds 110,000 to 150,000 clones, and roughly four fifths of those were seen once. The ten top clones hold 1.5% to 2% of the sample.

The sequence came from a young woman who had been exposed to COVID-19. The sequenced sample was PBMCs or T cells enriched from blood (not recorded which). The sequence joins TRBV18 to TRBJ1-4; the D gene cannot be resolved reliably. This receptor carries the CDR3 CASSQEFGETNEKLFF. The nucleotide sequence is TGTGCCAGCTCACAAGAATTCGGGGAAACTAATGAAAAACTGTTTTTT.